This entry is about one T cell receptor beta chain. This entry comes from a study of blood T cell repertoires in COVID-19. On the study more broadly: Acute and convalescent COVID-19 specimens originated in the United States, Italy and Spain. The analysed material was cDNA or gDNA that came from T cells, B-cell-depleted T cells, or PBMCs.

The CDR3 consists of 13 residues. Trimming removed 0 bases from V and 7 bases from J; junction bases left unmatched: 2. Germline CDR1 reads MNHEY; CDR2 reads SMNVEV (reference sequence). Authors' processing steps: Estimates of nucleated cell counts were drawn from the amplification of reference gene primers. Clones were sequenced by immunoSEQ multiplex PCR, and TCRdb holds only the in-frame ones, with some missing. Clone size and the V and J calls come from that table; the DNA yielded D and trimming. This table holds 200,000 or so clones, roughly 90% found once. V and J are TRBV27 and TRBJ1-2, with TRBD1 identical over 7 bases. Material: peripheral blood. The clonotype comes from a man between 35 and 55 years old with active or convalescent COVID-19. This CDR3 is CASSLSGGGGYTF. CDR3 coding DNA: TGTGCCAGCAGTTTATCAGGGGGCGGTGGCTACACCTTC.